One and the same sample provided the 27 T cell receptor beta chains below, sequenced in a study of blood T cell repertoires in COVID-19. Libraries were prepared by immunoSEQ multiplex PCR; TCRdb keeps only in-frame clonotypes and omits some of them. The sample shows some 50,000 clones, roughly four fifths of them seen only once. Material: peripheral blood. Receptors originate from a woman of 80 years or more with acute or convalescent COVID-19.

The chain carries TRBV5-5 and TRBJ1-1; TRBD1 matches 7 bases. The CDR3 loop spans 15 amino acids. With V trimmed by 2 bases and J by 3 bases, 7 bases remained unmatched. Germline V gene lookup returns CDR1 SGHKS and CDR2 YYEKEE (reference sequence). The CDR3 region is CASSLTGTEYTEAFF. CDR3 sequence (DNA): TGTGCCAGCAGCTTAACCGGGACAGAATACACTGAAGCTTTCTTT.

The V gene is TRBV13, the J gene TRBJ2-1, with unresolved D. The germline V and J ends were trimmed by 1 base and 7 bases, with 11 bases remaining between them. The CDR3 covers 14 residues. The germline gives CDR1 PRHDT, CDR2 FYEKMQ (reference sequence). Here the CDR3 reads CASSLVPLENEQFF. The DNA of the CDR3 is TGTGCCAGCAGCTTAGTACCCCTGGAGAATGAGCAGTTCTTC.

This clone counts as medium-sized. This chain links TRBV7-3 with TRBJ2-1; D gene uncertain. The V gene's germline CDR1 is SGHTA and CDR2 FQGTGA. CDR3 size: 13 residues. Deletions cut 2 bases from V and 2 bases from J, with 4 bases between. The CDR3 spells CASSLSAYNEQFF. The CDR3 region has the DNA TGTGCCAGCAGCTTATCCGCCTACAATGAGCAGTTCTTC.

The chain links TRBV6-5 to TRBJ2-5; 10 bases fit TRBD2. V shed 7 bases, J shed 2 bases, and the junction held 1 base outside the gene matches. From germline, CDR1 is MNHEY and CDR2 SVGAGI. The CDR3 spans 13 residues. Here the CDR3 reads CASKRGGQETQYF. The CDR3 nucleotides are TGTGCCAGCAAGCGGGGGGGGCAAGAGACCCAGTACTTC.

The chain combines TRBV11-2 with TRBJ2-7; D might be TRBD2 (5 bases). The V gene's germline CDR1 is SGHAT and CDR2 FQNNGV. The V gene lost 4 bases and the J gene lost 3 bases, with 10 bases spanning the gap. This CDR3 region has 13 residues. The CDR3 sequence: CASSSRTGYEQYF. The CDR3 nucleotides are TGTGCCAGCAGCTCCCGGACTGGCTACGAGCAGTACTTC.

J is TRBJ2-5 and V is TRBV11-2; 7 nucleotides agree with TRBD2. Germline loops: CDR1 SGHAT, CDR2 FQNNGV. The CDR3 covers 11 residues. The trim removed 8 bases at V and 5 bases at J, leaving 2 bases unmatched. The chain's CDR3 is CASGLGETQYF. The CDR3, as DNA: TGTGCCAGCGGACTAGGGGAGACCCAGTACTTC.

The genes are TRBV6-6 and TRBJ2-1; 12 bases agree with TRBD2. The CDR3 contains 17 residues. Losses at the gene ends were 5 bases for V and 1 base for J; bases not matched to a gene: 6. Germline CDR1 reads MNHNY; CDR2 reads SVGAGI (reference sequence). CDR3 in DNA: TGTGCCAGCAGTCCCACTAGCGGGAGGAGGTCCTACAATGAGCAGTTCTTC. It is translated as CASSPTSGRRSYNEQFF.

The genes are TRBV5-5 and TRBJ1-2; D possibly corresponds to TRBD1 (5 bases). V gave up 0 bases and J gave up 7 bases, with 10 bases separating them. The CDR3 is made up of 13 amino acids. Germline loops: CDR1 SGHKS, CDR2 YYEKEE (reference sequence). CDR3 sequence: CASSLAGVGGYTF. Here the CDR3 DNA reads TGTGCCAGCAGCTTGGCGGGGGTTGGTGGCTACACCTTC. The whole variable domain, filled in from reference TRBV5-5 and TRBJ1-2, reads DAGVTQSPTHLIKTRGQQVTLRCSPISGHKSVSWYQQVLGQGPQFIFQYYEKEERGRGNFPDRFSARQFPNYSSELNVNALLLGDSALYLCASSLAGVGGYTFGSGTRLTVV.

The chain recombines TRBV5-4 with TRBJ2-7, with 8 bases lining up with TRBD1. The V and J ends lost 4 bases and 5 bases, in that order; junction bases with no gene match: 5. Germline V gives CDR1 SGHNT, CDR2 YYREEE (reference sequence). This CDR3 is built from 13 residues. The CDR3 sequence is CASSPDRGHEQYF. In DNA, the CDR3 is TGTGCCAGCAGCCCAGACAGGGGCCACGAGCAGTACTTC.

This chain uses TRBV5-1 with TRBJ2-7, with 7 nucleotides matching TRBD1. V trimming: 2 bases; J trimming: 4 bases; junction bases outside the gene matches: 3. CDR3 size: 13 residues. Germline CDR1 reads SGHRS; CDR2 reads YFSETQ. CDR3 in DNA: TGCGCCAGCAGCTTAAACAGGGGATACGAGCAGTACTTC. Translated: CASSLNRGYEQYF. The entire variable domain, with the rest obtained from reference TRBV5-1 and TRBJ2-7, is as follows: KAGVTQTPRYLIKTRGQQVTLSCSPISGHRSVSWYQQTPGQGLQFLFEYFSETQRNKGNFPGRFSGRQFSNSRSEMNVSTLELGDSALYLCASSLNRGYEQYFGPGTRLTVT.

J is TRBJ1-2 and V is TRBV7-2, with D possibly being TRBD1 (5 bases). CDR1 is SGHTA and CDR2 is FQGNSA in the germline V gene. The V end lost 3 bases, the J end lost 0 bases, and 11 bases lay between the germline ends. CDR3 length equals 15 residues. The CDR3 loop is CASSFRTFANYGYTF. In DNA form, the CDR3 reads TGTGCCAGCAGCTTCCGGACATTCGCTAACTATGGCTACACCTTC.

The chain carries TRBV19 and TRBJ1-5; weak D call: TRBD1 (5 bases). CDR3 length: 14 amino acids. The germline V gene encodes CDR1 LNHDA and CDR2 SQIVND (reference sequence). Deletions cut 7 bases from V and 3 bases from J, with 13 bases between. CDR3 sequence: CASKDGTYNQPQHF. DNA of the CDR3: TGTGCCAGTAAGGACGGGACTTACAATCAGCCCCAGCATTTT.

The chain uses TRBV5-1 and TRBJ2-7; the D gene is possibly TRBD2 (5 bases). The ends were cut back, 0 bases at V and 7 bases at J, with 17 bases in the middle. There are 15 residues in the CDR3. Germline lookup yields CDR1 SGHRS and CDR2 YFSETQ. In DNA form, the CDR3 reads TGCGCCAGCAGCTTGGGATTAGCGCAAAGAGGGGAGCAGTACTTC. Encoded protein: CASSLGLAQRGEQYF.

This clone occurred a few times. The chain uses TRBV25-1 and TRBJ2-7; no reliable D call. CDR1 and CDR2 (germline): MGHDK, SYGVNS. V lost 6 bases and J 3 bases, leaving 18 bases between the germline ends. The CDR3 is 15 residues long. The CDR3: CASSPKNKEIYEQYF. In DNA form, the CDR3 reads TGTGCCAGCAGCCCGAAGAATAAGGAGATCTACGAGCAGTACTTC.

V gene TRBV5-1 combines with J gene TRBJ2-7; 7 bases match TRBD1. Germline V gene sequence: CDR1 SGHRS, CDR2 YFSETQ. This CDR3 comprises 14 residues. V lost 0 bases and J lost 5; bases outside the gene matches: 5. The CDR3 DNA reads TGCGCCAGCAGCTTGGATTCAGGGGGAGACGAGCAGTACTTC. Protein product: CASSLDSGGDEQYF.

The sample holds one count of this clone. The J gene is TRBJ2-1, the V gene TRBV24-1, with D perhaps TRBD2 (5 bases). Per germline, CDR1 KGHDR and CDR2 SFDVKD. Deletions cut 2 bases from V and 9 bases from J, with 10 bases between. This CDR3 comprises 13 residues. CDR3 in amino acids: CATSDYLAGEQFF. CDR3 coding DNA: TGTGCCACCAGTGATTACCTAGCAGGTGAGCAGTTCTTC.

This clone has only a few counts. The chain links TRBV5-1 to TRBJ2-7; TRBD1 agrees at 7 bases. Trimming cost V 4 bases and J 5 bases; bases outside gene matches: 6. Germline assignment: CDR1 SGHRS and CDR2 YFSETQ. This CDR3 comprises 13 residues. The CDR3 sequence is CASSPTGFNEQYF. The CDR3 bases are TGCGCCAGCAGCCCGACAGGGTTCAACGAGCAGTACTTC.

This clone was counted once. The chain joins TRBV24-1 to TRBJ2-5; 9 bases are a match to TRBD2. V was clipped by 3 bases and J by 0 bases; unmatched bases: 7. CDR1 and CDR2 (germline): KGHDR, SFDVKD. The CDR3 sequence is 17 residues long. CDR3 protein: CATSDRLAETYQETQYF. Here the CDR3 DNA reads TGTGCCACCAGTGATCGACTAGCGGAGACGTACCAAGAGACCCAGTACTTC.

V usage is TRBV12-5 and J usage is TRBJ2-3, with 8 positions matching TRBD2. Germline V gives CDR1 LGHNT, CDR2 FRNRAP. This CDR3 contains 16 residues. Trimming took 2 bases from V and 4 from J; bases not matched to a gene: 8. The DNA for the CDR3 is TGTGCTAGTGGTTTGTTGGGGACTAGAAGCTCAGATACGCAGTATTTT. Translation: CASGLLGTRSSDTQYF.

This chain joins TRBV5-5 and TRBJ2-5, with a weak D call TRBD2 (5 bases). V lost 4 bases, J lost 4 bases, and 5 bases lay in between. This CDR3 spans 11 amino acids. Germline V lookup: CDR1 SGHKS, CDR2 YYEKEE (reference sequence). This chain's CDR3 is CASSGGETQYF. Written as DNA, the CDR3 is TGTGCCAGCAGCGGAGGAGAGACCCAGTACTTC.

The chain carries TRBV5-4 and TRBJ2-1, with TRBD2 as a possible D gene (6 bases). Germline V gene sequence: CDR1 SGHNT, CDR2 YYREEE (reference sequence). This CDR3 contains 17 residues. V was shortened by 4 bases and J by 0 bases, with 17 bases between the two germline ends. CDR3 in DNA: TGTGCCAGCAGCCCCGGGGGTAGTATCGGCTCCTACAATGAGCAGTTCTTC. Protein product: CASSPGGSIGSYNEQFF.

This clone was detected only a few times. This chain uses TRBV27 with TRBJ1-2; 11 bases line up with TRBD1. Germline V lookup: CDR1 MNHEY, CDR2 SMNVEV (reference sequence). The CDR3 loop spans 16 amino acids. After removal of 7 bases from V and 6 bases from J, the junction contained 13 bases not matched to a gene. The DNA for the CDR3 is TGTGCCAGCAAGGCAACGGGACAGGGGGATAGGAATGGCTACACCTTC. Its protein product is CASKATGQGDRNGYTF.

The chain recombines TRBV5-1 with TRBJ2-7; 7 bases map to TRBD1. Trimming at V came to 4 bases and at J to 1 base, leaving 5 bases not matched to a gene. Germline CDR1 reads SGHRS; CDR2 reads YFSETQ. The CDR3 totals 14 residues. The CDR3 nucleotides read TGCGCCAGCAGCACCGGGACAGTATCCTACGAGCAGTACTTC. Translating it yields CASSTGTVSYEQYF.

J is TRBJ1-1 and V is TRBV28; the D gene is possibly TRBD1 (6 bases). The CDR3 has 16 residues. With 6 bases removed from V and 1 base from J, the gap between germline ends came to 18 bases. Germline values: CDR1 MDHEN, CDR2 SYDVKM. The CDR3 reads CASSLGGVASNTEAFF. The CDR3 nucleotides read TGTGCCAGCAGCTTAGGGGGGGTAGCTTCGAACACTGAAGCTTTCTTT.

This clone was detected once. The J gene is TRBJ1-2, the V gene TRBV6-1, with D unresolved. Trimming pared 2 bases from V and 3 bases from J, leaving 10 bases between. CDR3 length: 14 amino acids. CDR1 and CDR2 (germline): MNHNS, SASEGT. In DNA form, the CDR3 reads TGTGCCAGCAGTGAAACGCCCCGGGACTATGGCTACACCTTC. The encoded protein is CASSETPRDYGYTF.

The V call is TRBV18, the J call TRBJ1-1; 7 positions match TRBD1. Germline CDR1 KGHSH, CDR2 LQKENI. The CDR3 consists of 15 residues. The J segment lost 3 bases and the V segment lost 6 bases, leaving 10 bases of the junction unmatched. CDR3 DNA: TGTGCCAGCTCCCCTACCAAGCAGGGGGACACTGAAGCTTTCTTT. It codes for CASSPTKQGDTEAFF.

The chain is built from TRBV6-4 and TRBJ2-5, with D perhaps TRBD1 (6 bases). The CDR3 covers 16 residues. The V and J ends lost 11 bases and 5 bases respectively, with 27 bases between them. Germline CDR1 is MRHNA and CDR2 is SNTAGT. DNA for the CDR3: TGTGCCCCCCAGGGGTGCAGCGGACGCCAGGGCGAGACCCAGTACTTC. Translated, it gives CAPQGCSGRQGETQYF.